What follows are 25 T cell receptor beta chains derived from one specimen sequenced in a study of lymphopenia after photon versus proton radiotherapy. Some clones are missing from TCRdb's copy, which holds only in-frame ones; the method was immunoSEQ multiplex PCR. The sample lists 8,000 or so clones; more than 65% were seen once. The input for sequencing was peripheral blood, taken from a patient treated with photon-based radiotherapy. The receptors were gathered from a man aged 30-40 years with gastric cancer.

This clone was recorded once. The chain combines TRBV5-6 with TRBJ1-1, with unresolved D. V was trimmed by 0 bases and J by 0 bases, leaving 6 bases between them. CDR1 and CDR2 from the germline V gene are SGHDT and YYEEEE. CDR3 length equals 14 residues. The CDR3 region is CASSLGNMNTEAFF. The CDR3 coding sequence is TGTGCCAGCAGCTTGGGCAACATGAACACTGAAGCTTTCTTT.

This sequence joins TRBV6-5 and TRBJ1-3, with D unresolved. Per the germline V gene, CDR1 is MNHEY and CDR2 is SVGAGI. The length of the CDR3 is 14 residues. V lost 5 bases and J lost 0, with 8 bases in between. In DNA form, the CDR3 reads TGTGCCAGCAGTACGCCAGACTCTGGAAACACCATATATTTT. Translation: CASSTPDSGNTIYF.

The gene calls are TRBV4-2 and TRBJ1-4, with D perhaps matching TRBD1 (5 bases). CDR1 and CDR2 from the germline V gene are LGHNA and YNFKEQ. The CDR3 has 15 amino acids. V was cut by 2 bases and J by 6 bases, with 13 bases left in between. As DNA, the CDR3 is TGTGCCAGCAGCCAATTAGCAGGGCTAGATGAAAAACTGTTTTTT. It codes for CASSQLAGLDEKLFF.

CDR3 in amino acids: CASTGGNTEAFF. The CDR3 DNA reads TGTGCCAGCACAGGCGGGAACACTGAAGCTTTCTTT. V usage is TRBV9 and J usage is TRBJ1-1; D call uncertain. The CDR3 runs to 12 residues. The V gene's germline CDR1 is SGDLS and CDR2 YYNGEE. V dropped 6 bases and J dropped 1 base, with 7 bases sitting between them.

The chain couples TRBV6-1 to TRBJ1-2; unclear D gene. Germline CDR1 and CDR2: MNHNS and SASEGT. CDR3 length equals 17 residues. V lost 2 bases to trimming and J lost 4 bases, with 20 bases between them. CDR3 region: CASSELSPQAAIYGYTF. CDR3 coding DNA: TGTGCCAGCAGTGAACTCTCACCTCAGGCGGCGATCTATGGCTACACCTTC.

This chain links TRBV6-5 with TRBJ1-5, with D uncertain. Trimming took off 5 bases at V and 7 bases at J, with 9 bases between the two ends. The CDR3 consists of 12 residues. Germline V CDR1 and CDR2: MNHEY, SVGAGI. The CDR3 coding sequence is TGTGCCAGCAGTGAAGCGGGCCAGCCCCAGCATTTT. Translated: CASSEAGQPQHF.

Comments on this clone: A read error may produce the germline difference seen at one junction end. This chain joins TRBV18 and TRBJ2-1; D gene ambiguous. Looked up from germline, CDR1 is KGHSH and CDR2 is LQKENI. The CDR3 is 14 residues long. The chain's CDR3 is CASSPPNTYYEQFF. CDR3 sequence (DNA): TGTGCCAGCTCACCACCGAACACCTACTATGAGCAGTTCTTC. The whole variable domain, filled in from reference TRBV18 and TRBJ2-1, reads NAGVMQNPRHLVRRRGQEARLRCSPMKGHSHVYWYRQLPEEGLKFMVYLQKENIIDESGMPKERFSAEFPKEGPSILRIQQVVRGDSAAYFCASSPPNTYYEQFFGPGTRLTVL.

This sequence joins TRBV6-1 and TRBJ1-5; 10 nucleotides match TRBD1. Per germline, CDR1 MNHNS and CDR2 SASEGT. The CDR3 runs 15 residues. Unmatched junction bases numbered 6, after V lost 6 bases and J lost 4 bases. CDR3 in amino acids: CASRDRGLGNQPQHF. In DNA, the CDR3 is TGTGCCAGCAGAGACAGGGGGCTAGGAAATCAGCCCCAGCATTTT.

The gene calls are TRBV5-1 and TRBJ1-1; 7 bases line up with TRBD1. Germline values: CDR1 SGHRS, CDR2 YFSETQ. There are 14 residues in the CDR3. V lost 4 bases, J lost 5 bases, and 8 bases stayed unmatched. The CDR3 loop is CASSPLGTETEAFF. The CDR3 region has the DNA TGCGCCAGCAGCCCCCTGGGGACAGAGACTGAAGCTTTCTTT.

The V call is TRBV2, the J call TRBJ1-4; D remains ambiguous. The CDR3 consists of 17 residues. Trimming removed 7 bases at V and 12 bases at J, with 30 bases between. From germline, CDR1 is SNHLY and CDR2 FYNNEI. The CDR3: CASKLDLGEGSGWELFF. The CDR3 DNA is TGTGCCAGCAAGTTAGACTTGGGCGAAGGAAGCGGGTGGGAACTGTTTTTT. Using reference TRBV2 and TRBJ1-4 for the parts outside the CDR3, the full variable domain is EPEVTQTPSHQVTQMGQEVILRCVPISNHLYFYWYRQILGQKVEFLVSFYNNEISEKSEIFDDQFSVERPDGSNFTLKIRSTKLEDSAMYFCASKLDLGEGSGWELFFGSGTQLSVL.

The chain uses TRBV5-1 and TRBJ2-2; no definite D call. Trimming left V 7 bases short and J 1 base short, with 5 bases between. The CDR3 spans 12 residues. The germline V gene has CDR1 SGHRS and CDR2 YFSETQ. CDR3 amino acids: CASYMNTGELFF. In DNA, the CDR3 is TGCGCCAGCTACATGAACACCGGGGAGCTGTTTTTT.

The chain combines TRBV7-2 with TRBJ1-3; D ambiguous. Germline V CDR1 and CDR2: SGHTA, FQGNSA. CDR3 length equals 15 residues. V lost 1 base and J 4 bases, leaving 11 bases between the germline ends. Here the CDR3 DNA reads TGTGCCAGCAGCTTAGAAGGGTCTCTCGGAAACACCATATATTTT. Encoded protein: CASSLEGSLGNTIYF.

This clone was seen only once. This chain uses TRBV2 with TRBJ1-6; 7 bases align to TRBD1. CDR1 and CDR2 from the germline V gene are SNHLY and FYNNEI. The J segment lost 7 bases and the V segment lost 9 bases, leaving 12 bases of the junction unmatched. The CDR3 extends over 15 amino acids. The CDR3 reads CASQNQGQPNSPLHF. CDR3 sequence (DNA): TGTGCCAGTCAAAACCAGGGACAGCCGAATTCACCCCTCCACTTT.

The V gene is TRBV5-4, the J gene TRBJ2-3; D may correspond to TRBD1 or TRBD2 (5 bases each). V dropped 1 base and J dropped 0 bases, with 9 bases sitting between them. Germline CDR1 reads SGHNT; CDR2 reads YYREEE (reference sequence). This CDR3 spans 15 amino acids. The DNA for the CDR3 is TGTGCCAGCAGCTTGACGTGGGGGAGCACAGATACGCAGTATTTT. Protein: CASSLTWGSTDTQYF.

This sequence joins TRBV5-4 and TRBJ1-2; 7 positions match TRBD1. Germline lookup yields CDR1 SGHNT and CDR2 YYREEE (reference sequence). The CDR3 runs 16 residues. V gave up 0 bases and J gave up 6 bases; unmatched junction bases: 11. CDR3 sequence (DNA): TGTGCCAGCAGCTTGGCCTCTGGGACAGTTCGAGATGGCTACACCTTC. This encodes CASSLASGTVRDGYTF.

The rearrangement links TRBV6-1 to TRBJ2-7; no firm D call. The CDR3 is made up of 11 amino acids. V lost 5 bases to trimming and J lost 3 bases, with 5 bases between them. From germline, CDR1 is MNHNS and CDR2 SASEGT. The CDR3 DNA follows: TGTGCCAGCAGTCAGAACTACGAGCAGTACTTC. Translating gives CASSQNYEQYF.

The chain employs TRBV12-5 and TRBJ2-5; D possibly corresponds to TRBD2 (6 bases). V was trimmed by 1 base and J by 5 bases, leaving 8 bases between them. CDR1 is LGHNT and CDR2 is FRNRAP in the germline V gene. The CDR3 extends over 13 amino acids. DNA of the CDR3: TGTGCTAGTGGTTTGGGAGGAGGGGAGACCCAGTACTTC. It codes for CASGLGGGETQYF.

The chain couples TRBV29-1 to TRBJ2-3; D ambiguous. CDR3 size: 12 residues. With 2 bases removed from V and 3 bases from J, the gap between germline ends came to 6 bases. Germline loops: CDR1 SQVTM, CDR2 ANQGSEA. The CDR3 DNA follows: TGCAGCGTTGAACCCAAAACAGATACGCAGTATTTT. It is translated as CSVEPKTDTQYF.

The genes are TRBV9 and TRBJ1-6; no definite D call. The V and J ends lost 3 bases and 7 bases respectively, with 5 bases between them. The CDR3 runs to 12 residues. Germline-derived CDR1 and CDR2 are SGDLS and YYNGEE. The CDR3 loop is CASSGANSPLHF. The CDR3 nucleotides are TGTGCCAGCAGCGGGGCCAATTCACCCCTCCACTTT. Looking up the rest from reference TRBV9 and TRBJ1-6 gives the full variable domain: DSGVTQTPKHLITATGQRVTLRCSPRSGDLSVYWYQQSLDQGLQFLIQYYNGEERAKGNILERFSAQQFPDLHSELNLSSLELGDSALYFCASSGANSPLHFGNGTRLTVT.

This chain's CDR3 is CASSIHPSYNEQFF. The CDR3 region has the DNA TGTGCCAGCAGTATACACCCCTCCTACAATGAGCAGTTCTTC. The chain combines TRBV28 with TRBJ2-1; D gene ambiguous. This CDR3 has 14 amino acids. Germline lookup yields CDR1 MDHEN and CDR2 SYDVKM. The V and J ends lost 5 bases and 0 bases respectively, with 8 bases between them.

The rearrangement links TRBV4-3 to TRBJ2-2; D unclear. With 0 bases removed from V and 3 bases from J, the gap between germline ends came to 14 bases. This CDR3 has 17 amino acids. CDR1 is LGHNA and CDR2 is YSLEER in the germline V gene. The CDR3 sequence is CASSQDLPKSYTGELFF. Here the CDR3 DNA reads TGCGCCAGCAGCCAAGATCTCCCGAAATCTTACACCGGGGAGCTGTTTTTT.

This sequence joins TRBV10-2 and TRBJ1-5; D unresolved. The CDR3 length is 10 residues. Trimming stripped 9 bases from V and 5 bases from J, with 5 bases between. Germline V gene data show CDR1 as WSHSY and CDR2 as SAAADI. The DNA for the CDR3 is TGCGCCAGGGGAGATCAGCCCCAGCATTTT. It specifies CARGDQPQHF.

The rearrangement uses TRBV11-2 and TRBJ2-6; tentative D call: TRBD2 (6 bases). Germline CDR1 is SGHAT and CDR2 is FQNNGV. V shed 6 bases and J shed 0 bases, with 15 bases lying between them. CDR3 length: 17 amino acids. The CDR3 nucleotides read TGTGCCAGCAGTTCCCTGCGGGGTGACTCTGGGGCCAACGTCCTGACTTTC. Protein sequence: CASSSLRGDSGANVLTF.

This clone has more than one count but fewer than ten. V usage is TRBV2 and J usage is TRBJ2-2; 7 nucleotides align to TRBD1. Trimming took 4 bases from V and 6 from J; bases not matched to a gene: 2. Germline CDR1 and CDR2: SNHLY and FYNNEI. The CDR3 is 13 amino acids. The CDR3 bases are TGTGCCAGCAGTGTACAGGGGTCCGGGGAGCTGTTTTTT. Translated, it gives CASSVQGSGELFF.

V usage is TRBV14 and J usage is TRBJ2-3, with D unresolved. V lost 0 bases, J lost 1 base, and 11 bases lay in between. In germline, CDR1 is SGHDN, CDR2 FVKESK. This CDR3 has 16 amino acids. The DNA for the CDR3 is TGTGCCAGCAGCCAAGATATCGGCGAGGGCACAGATACGCAGTATTTT. Translating gives CASSQDIGEGTDTQYF.